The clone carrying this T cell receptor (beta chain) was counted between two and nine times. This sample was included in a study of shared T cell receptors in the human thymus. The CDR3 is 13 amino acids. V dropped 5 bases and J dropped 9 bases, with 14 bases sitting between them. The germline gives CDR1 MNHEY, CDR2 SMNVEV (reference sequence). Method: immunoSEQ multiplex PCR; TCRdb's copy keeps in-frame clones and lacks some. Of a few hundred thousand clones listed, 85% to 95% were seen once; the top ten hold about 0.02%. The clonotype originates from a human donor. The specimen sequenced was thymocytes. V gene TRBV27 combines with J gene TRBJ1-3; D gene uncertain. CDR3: CASSPPLKSTIYF. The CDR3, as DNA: TGTGCCAGCAGTCCTCCGCTAAAGAGCACCATATATTTT.